The 29 T cell receptor beta chains below come from one sample, sequenced in a study of blood T cell repertoires in COVID-19. This table comes from immunoSEQ multiplex PCR, and its TCRdb copy is limited to in-frame clones, with some not included. The table has more than 250,000 clones, approximately 89% seen once; the top ten hold around 1.2%. The sequencing sample was made of PBMCs or T cells enriched from blood (not recorded which). The receptors stem from a middle-aged woman with acute COVID-19.

J is TRBJ2-1 and V is TRBV7-3, with unresolved D. The CDR3 is made up of 15 amino acids. Trimming removed 4 bases from V and 0 bases from J, with 10 bases in between. Germline values: CDR1 SGHTA, CDR2 FQGTGA. This chain's CDR3 is CASSSYASSYNEQFF. Here the CDR3 DNA reads TGTGCCAGCAGCTCCTACGCTAGCTCCTACAATGAGCAGTTCTTC.

This clone was detected once. The CDR3 coding sequence is TGCAGCGTAATCGGGGGACAGATGTACAATGAGCAGTTCTTC. Its protein is CSVIGGQMYNEQFF. The chain combines TRBV29-1 with TRBJ2-1; a possible D gene is TRBD1 (7 bases). Trimming took 6 bases from V and 4 from J, leaving 16 bases between them. The CDR3 is 14 residues long. Germline V gene lookup returns CDR1 SQVTM and CDR2 ANQGSEA.

This rearrangement joins TRBV7-9 to TRBJ1-2, with 7 bases aligning to TRBD1. This CDR3 is 15 amino acids long. Unmatched junction bases numbered 13, after V lost 4 bases and J lost 8 bases. From germline, CDR1 is SEHNR and CDR2 FQNEAQ (reference sequence). The CDR3 bases are TGTGCCAGCAGCTACGCGAGGGGGCTCGAGGTGGGCTACACCTTC. It encodes CASSYARGLEVGYTF.

About this clone: One end of the junction varies from germline; a read error may be responsible. This sequence joins TRBV7-7 and TRBJ2-5; 8 nucleotides line up with TRBD2. Germline lookup yields CDR1 SSHAT and CDR2 FNYEAQ (reference sequence). This CDR3 contains 16 residues. CDR3 DNA sequence: TGTGCTAGCAGCTTAGATAGCGCGGGGGGCCAAGAGACCCAGTACTTC. This gives the protein CASSLDSAGGQETQYF.

The gene calls are TRBV5-4 and TRBJ2-3; 8 bases line up with TRBD1. Germline CDR1 and CDR2: SGHNT and YYREEE (reference sequence). J was trimmed by 2 bases and V by 4 bases; bases with no gene match: 15. The CDR3 contains 18 residues. This CDR3 is CASSQSGRGRSLTDTQYF. CDR3 in DNA: TGTGCCAGCAGCCAGTCGGGCAGGGGGCGAAGTCTCACAGATACGCAGTATTTT.

The CDR3 bases are TGTGCCAGCAGCGTAGACATTGGGAGCTCCTACAATGAGCAGTTCTTC. Protein product: CASSVDIGSSYNEQFF. This sequence joins TRBV9 and TRBJ2-1, with D perhaps TRBD2 (5 bases). Trimming took off 0 bases at V and 0 bases at J, with 10 bases between the two ends. Looked up from germline, CDR1 is SGDLS and CDR2 is YYNGEE. The CDR3 loop spans 16 amino acids.

This clone was counted only a few times. The CDR3 DNA follows: TGTGCCAGCTCACCACTCCCGGGACAGAACACAGATACGCAGTATTTT. It codes for CASSPLPGQNTDTQYF. J is TRBJ2-3 and V is TRBV18; TRBD1 aligns across 7 bases. The length of the CDR3 is 16 residues. The trim removed 1 base at V and 2 bases at J, leaving 6 bases unmatched. Germline CDR1 and CDR2: KGHSH and LQKENI.

V usage is TRBV28 and J usage is TRBJ1-1; no definite D call. The CDR3 sequence is 19 residues long. Germline values: CDR1 MDHEN, CDR2 SYDVKM. V shed 3 bases and J shed 2 bases, with 25 bases lying between them. The CDR3 coding sequence is TGTGCCAGCAGTTTGGGCCGGTGGGCGACGAGCCAAACCAACACTGAAGCTTTCTTT. Translating gives CASSLGRWATSQTNTEAFF.

The V gene is TRBV27, the J gene TRBJ1-5; TRBD1 matches at 10 bases. The CDR3 sequence is 15 residues long. J lost 6 bases, V lost 5 bases, and 7 bases had no gene match. Germline CDR1 reads MNHEY; CDR2 reads SMNVEV (reference sequence). CDR3 coding DNA: TGTGCCAGCAGTCCCGGGACAGGGGTGTTTCAGCCCCAGCATTTT. Translation gives CASSPGTGVFQPQHF.

In this sample, this clone turned up once. The chain links TRBV9 to TRBJ2-5, with TRBD2 matching over 9 bases. Germline values: CDR1 SGDLS, CDR2 YYNGEE. This CDR3 has 16 residues. The trim removed 3 bases at V and 1 base at J, leaving 7 bases unmatched. The CDR3 loop is CASSATSGLAQETQYF. DNA for the CDR3: TGTGCCAGCAGCGCAACCTCGGGACTAGCCCAAGAGACCCAGTACTTC.

This clone has a handful of counts. The chain employs TRBV12-5 and TRBJ2-1; D may be TRBD2 (5 bases). Deletions cut 0 bases from V and 10 bases from J, with 10 bases between. CDR1 is LGHNT and CDR2 is FRNRAP in the germline V gene. The CDR3 is 13 residues long. The CDR3 loop is CASGLVLGQEQFF. DNA for the CDR3: TGTGCTAGTGGTTTGGTACTAGGTCAGGAGCAGTTCTTC.

The sample holds one count of this clone. The rearrangement links TRBV24-1 to TRBJ1-5; TRBD1 aligns across 7 bases. The germline V gene has CDR1 KGHDR and CDR2 SFDVKD. The CDR3 loop spans 14 amino acids. Trimming removed 4 bases from V and 6 bases from J; junction bases left unmatched: 5. The CDR3 coding sequence is TGTGCCACCAGTGAAACGACAGGGTTTCAGCCCCAGCATTTT. This translates into CATSETTGFQPQHF.

The CDR3 nucleotides read TGTGCCGCCGGGACAGGGGGCTCTGGGGCCAACGTCCTGACTTTC. Its protein product is CAAGTGGSGANVLTF. This chain joins TRBV30 and TRBJ2-6; 11 nucleotides agree with TRBD1. V shed 8 bases, J shed 0 bases, and the junction held 3 bases outside the gene matches. CDR3 length equals 15 residues. The germline CDR1 and CDR2 sequences are GTSNPN and SVGIG (reference sequence).

The rearrangement uses TRBV6-1 and TRBJ1-5; perhaps TRBD1 as D (6 bases). With 2 bases removed from V and 10 bases from J, the gap between germline ends came to 21 bases. This CDR3 is 16 amino acids long. CDR1 and CDR2 from the germline V gene are MNHNS and SASEGT. CDR3 nucleotides: TGTGCCAGCAGTGAAAATGGTGGCAGGGGCGCCTTCCCCCAGCATTTT. Encoded protein: CASSENGGRGAFPQHF.

This rearrangement joins TRBV7-8 to TRBJ2-5, with 9 bases that match TRBD1. V lost 4 bases to trimming and J lost 5 bases; unmatched junction nucleotides: 5. The CDR3 is 14 amino acids. Per germline, CDR1 SGHVS and CDR2 FQNEAQ. CDR3 residues: CASSSTGGRETQYF. Here the CDR3 DNA reads TGTGCCAGCAGCTCCACAGGGGGCAGGGAGACCCAGTACTTC. Looking up the rest from reference TRBV7-8 and TRBJ2-5 gives the full variable domain: GAGVSQSPRYKVAKRGQDVALRCDPISGHVSLFWYQQALGQGPEFLTYFQNEAQLDKSGLPSDRFFAERPEGSVSTLKIQRTQQEDSAVYLCASSSTGGRETQYFGPGTRLLVL.

DNA of the CDR3: TGTGCCAGCAGTTACATCACAGGGGGCAGGCCCCAGCATTTT. This encodes CASSYITGGRPQHF. The chain recombines TRBV6-5 with TRBJ1-5; 9 bases fit TRBD1. The length of the CDR3 is 14 residues. Per germline, CDR1 MNHEY and CDR2 SVGAGI. Germline trimming cut 2 bases from V and 9 bases from J; bases unmatched to any gene: 5.

The chain links TRBV5-1 to TRBJ1-5; 8 bases line up with TRBD1. The germline gives CDR1 SGHRS, CDR2 YFSETQ. J gave up 7 bases and V 6 bases, and 12 bases lay outside the gene matches. This CDR3 spans 15 amino acids. CDR3 DNA: TGCGCCAGCACCCCCCAGGGGGCGCCGGGGCAGCCCCAGCATTTT. Translation gives CASTPQGAPGQPQHF.

J is TRBJ2-1 and V is TRBV10-2; TRBD1 is a possible D gene (7 bases). The V gene lost 3 bases and the J gene lost 5 bases, with 17 bases spanning the gap. The CDR3 is 16 amino acids. The germline gives CDR1 WSHSY, CDR2 SAAADI. DNA for the CDR3: TGCGCCAGCAGTGATATAATGGCAGGGGGGCACAATGAGCAGTTCTTC. Its protein is CASSDIMAGGHNEQFF.

The gene calls are TRBV7-8 and TRBJ1-4; D uncertain. This CDR3 spans 14 amino acids. Germline V gives CDR1 SGHVS, CDR2 FQNEAQ. V lost 2 bases, J lost 9 bases, and 13 bases lay in between. DNA for the CDR3: TGTGCCAGCAGCTTAACGAGCCCCTCTAAAAAACTGTTTTTT. Translated: CASSLTSPSKKLFF.

The V gene is TRBV7-2, the J gene TRBJ1-5, with D perhaps matching TRBD1 (5 bases). The germline V gene has CDR1 SGHTA and CDR2 FQGNSA. The CDR3 has 13 amino acids. V dropped 5 bases and J dropped 6 bases, with 11 bases sitting between them. CDR3 amino acids: CASSTQGFQPQHF. DNA for the CDR3: TGTGCCAGCAGCACCCAGGGTTTTCAGCCCCAGCATTTT.

The chain links TRBV7-2 to TRBJ2-6; 9 positions agree with TRBD1. Germline CDR1 is SGHTA and CDR2 is FQGNSA. The CDR3 extends over 19 amino acids. The junction had 6 bases not matched to a gene; V was cut back by 0 bases and J by 0 bases. The CDR3: CASSLAVGTGPSGANVLTF. CDR3 coding DNA: TGTGCCAGCAGCTTAGCCGTAGGGACAGGGCCCTCTGGGGCCAACGTCCTGACTTTC.

This chain joins TRBV15 and TRBJ1-2, with a tentative D call TRBD1 (6 bases). The CDR3 is 15 residues long. The V gene's germline CDR1 is LNHNV and CDR2 YYDKDF (reference sequence). The V end lost 0 bases, the J end lost 6 bases, and 14 bases lay between the germline ends. The chain's CDR3 is CATSRDRGGRDGYTF. The CDR3 nucleotides read TGTGCCACCAGCAGAGATCGGGGGGGGCGCGATGGCTACACCTTC.

This chain joins TRBV5-4 and TRBJ2-5, with D possibly TRBD1 on 6 matching bases. The CDR3 is made up of 13 amino acids. Germline V CDR1 and CDR2: SGHNT, YYREEE (reference sequence). Trimming pared 0 bases from V and 5 bases from J, leaving 8 bases between. The CDR3 DNA sequence: TGTGCCAGCAGCTTGGGACAGGCGGAGACCCAGTACTTC. This translates into CASSLGQAETQYF.

V usage is TRBV27 and J usage is TRBJ2-7; D ambiguous. Trimming pared 0 bases from V and 5 bases from J, leaving 8 bases between. Per germline, CDR1 MNHEY and CDR2 SMNVEV (reference sequence). This CDR3 is built from 13 residues. CDR3 loop: CASSLSSNDEQYF. The CDR3 DNA is TGTGCCAGCAGTTTATCGTCCAATGACGAGCAGTACTTC.

The rearrangement uses TRBV7-9 and TRBJ1-1, with TRBD1 matching 9 bases. The CDR3 totals 15 residues. The germline V gene has CDR1 SEHNR and CDR2 FQNEAQ (reference sequence). V trimming: 6 bases; J trimming: 4 bases; junction bases outside the gene matches: 9. CDR3 sequence: CASSSGTGRITEAFF. As DNA, the CDR3 is TGTGCCAGCAGTTCCGGGACAGGGAGGATCACTGAAGCTTTCTTT.

The chain uses TRBV24-1 and TRBJ2-1; TRBD2 aligns across 10 bases. The CDR3 consists of 17 residues. J was trimmed by 7 bases and V by 0 bases; bases with no gene match: 8. The germline gives CDR1 KGHDR, CDR2 SFDVKD. The CDR3 loop is CATSDLSSGRASNEQFF. CDR3 coding DNA: TGTGCCACCAGTGATTTGTCAAGCGGGAGGGCTTCTAATGAGCAGTTCTTC.

This clone was seen a single time. V gene TRBV12-5 combines with J gene TRBJ2-4; TRBD1 matches at 9 bases. Unmatched junction bases numbered 1, after V lost 4 bases and J lost 3 bases. Germline lookup yields CDR1 LGHNT and CDR2 FRNRAP. This CDR3 is built from 14 residues. The CDR3 is CASGYRGLKNIQYF. The CDR3 coding sequence is TGTGCTAGTGGTTACAGGGGGCTCAAAAACATTCAGTACTTC.

This CDR3 reads CASSVSSGSPDTQYF. Here the CDR3 DNA reads TGTGCCAGCAGCGTGAGTAGCGGGAGTCCGGATACGCAGTATTTT. This chain uses TRBV9 with TRBJ2-3; TRBD2 matches at 9 bases. CDR3 length: 15 amino acids. CDR1 and CDR2 from the germline V gene are SGDLS and YYNGEE. V trimming: 2 bases; J trimming: 6 bases; junction bases outside the gene matches: 7.

This clone was recorded once. This chain uses TRBV3-1 (or the pseudogene TRBV3-2) with TRBJ2-3; 11 bases are shared with TRBD2. CDR1 is LGHDT, CDR2 YNNKEL, per germline (reference sequence). The CDR3 runs 22 residues. With V trimmed by 0 bases and J by 0 bases, 17 bases remained unmatched. CDR3 sequence reads: CASSQDPRLAGPTGASTDTQYF. In nucleotides, the CDR3 is TGTGCCAGCAGCCAAGATCCCCGACTAGCGGGACCTACGGGGGCTAGCACAGATACGCAGTATTTT.